This record concerns one T cell receptor (beta chain) sequence. Blood samples were obtained at baseline, cycle 4 day 1, and cycle 7 day 1. The data derive from a study of OX40 agonist ivuxolimab in advanced cancers. Study-wide background: The dose-escalation cohort was approximately 85% male, with a mean age of 60 years, ranging about 20 to 85. A history of anti-PD-1, anti-PD-L1 or anti-CTLA-4 therapy was acceptable, and approximately 41% had some. Partial responses were observed in three patients, of whom one had hepatocellular carcinoma and two had cutaneous melanoma.

The germline CDR1 and CDR2 sequences are MNHNY and SVGAGI (reference sequence). The CDR3 totals 15 residues. Unmatched junction bases numbered 4, after V lost 3 bases and J lost 5 bases. Profiled with immunoSEQ multiplex PCR; TCRdb holds only in-frame clones, not every one. This sample has roughly 56,000 clones, with about 85% found just once. This clonotype originated in an adult with an advanced solid tumor such as melanoma, head and neck, liver or kidney cancer. The genes are TRBV6-6 and TRBJ2-1, with 10 bases fitting TRBD1. Sequencing was performed on CD4+ or CD8+ T cells sorted from blood, taken in a trial of the OX40 agonist ivuxolimab. Here the CDR3 DNA reads TGTGCCAGCAGTTATACGGACAGGGGGAACAATGAGCAGTTCTTC. Translating gives CASSYTDRGNNEQFF.